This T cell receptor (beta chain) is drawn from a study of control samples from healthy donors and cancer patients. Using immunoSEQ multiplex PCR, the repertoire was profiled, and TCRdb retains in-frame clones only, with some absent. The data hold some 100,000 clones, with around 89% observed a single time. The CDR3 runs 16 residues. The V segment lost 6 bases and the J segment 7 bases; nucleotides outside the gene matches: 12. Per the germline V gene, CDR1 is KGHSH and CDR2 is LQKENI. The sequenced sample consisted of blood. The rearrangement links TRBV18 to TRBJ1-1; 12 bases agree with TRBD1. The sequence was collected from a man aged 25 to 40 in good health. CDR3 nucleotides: TGTGCCAGCTCCTTCCAAGCGGGACAGGGGGCGAGTGAAGCTTTCTTT. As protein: CASSFQAGQGASEAFF.